This TCR beta chain was found in a study of cytomegalovirus exposure and HLA in healthy donors. Study-level background: Unique TCR beta sequences numbering around 110 million came from about 179 million T cells in an earlier analysis. Of approximately 400 genotyped donors, around 76% clustered with self-reported Caucasian donors.

The germline V and J ends were trimmed by 5 bases and 2 bases, with 13 bases remaining between them. The CDR3 has 15 amino acids. CDR1 SGHVS and CDR2 FQNEAQ come from the germline V gene. Both 60 Vbeta primers and 13 Jbeta primers went into the PCR. Generated by immunoSEQ multiplex PCR, the TCRdb table keeps only in-frame clones and is missing some. The sample has about 94,000 clones; about 80% are singletons. Sequencing was carried out using PBMCs. The receptor was isolated from a woman in her sixties in good health and CMV-seronegative. This chain joins TRBV7-8 and TRBJ1-5; a possible D gene is TRBD1 (6 bases). This CDR3 is CASSVQGSGNQPQHF. For the CDR3, the DNA is TGTGCCAGCAGCGTACAGGGATCTGGCAATCAGCCCCAGCATTTT.